The clone carrying this TCR beta chain was found a few times. Its specificity is not known. Primers used in a second PCR of roughly 6 to 11 cycles were a sample-barcoded 5' primer and a J-beta primer mix. TCRdb re-analysed the 5' RACE reads in MiXCR, keeping a single row per CDR3 protein. The data contain more than 500,000 distinct CDR3 sequences, about 25% of them singletons. Germline loops: CDR1 SGDLS, CDR2 YYNGEE. CDR3 length equals 17 residues. The entry originates in a study of blood T cells in healthy people across ages. Looking at the study overall: The capture of about one barcoded beta molecule per two T cells was achieved by template switching. Whole-study findings and limits: Long-lived donors had more naive CD4+ cells and higher diversity than aged donors.

The sequenced sample was blood. The rearrangement uses TRBV9 and TRBJ2-1; 10 bases are a match to TRBD1. The J call could be wrong; TRBJ2-7 is a better fit for the DNA end. The source is a woman in her sixties or seventies in good health. CDR3: CASSVGLGDRGAYEQYF. Here the CDR3 DNA reads TGTGCCAGCAGCGTAGGCCTCGGGGACAGGGGTGCCTACGAGCAGTACTTC.